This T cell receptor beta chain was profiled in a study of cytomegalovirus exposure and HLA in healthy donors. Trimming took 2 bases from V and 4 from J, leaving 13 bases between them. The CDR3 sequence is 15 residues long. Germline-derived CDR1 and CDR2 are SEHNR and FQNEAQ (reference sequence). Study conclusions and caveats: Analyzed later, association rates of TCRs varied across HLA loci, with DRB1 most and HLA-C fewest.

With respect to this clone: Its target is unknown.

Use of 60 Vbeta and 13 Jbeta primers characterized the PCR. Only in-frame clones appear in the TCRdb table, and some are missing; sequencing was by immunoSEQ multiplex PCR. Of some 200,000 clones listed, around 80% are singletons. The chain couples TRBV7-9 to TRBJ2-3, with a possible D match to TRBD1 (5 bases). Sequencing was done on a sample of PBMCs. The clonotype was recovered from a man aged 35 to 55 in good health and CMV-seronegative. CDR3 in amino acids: CASSLRSGQADTQYF. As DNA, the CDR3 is TGTGCCAGCAGCTTACGTTCAGGACAAGCAGATACGCAGTATTTT.